What follows is one TCR beta chain and its context. Antigen unknown. This specimen comes from a study of Ad26.COV2.S vaccination and SARS-CoV-2 variants. TCRdb's copy holds only in-frame clones and misses some; the assay was immunoSEQ multiplex PCR. The profile shows 440,000 or so clones, 90% of them singletons. Treatment denoted: approximately 18 received Ad26.COV2.S at low or high dose, single or two shots; roughly 5 received placebo; per-sample allocation not given. Sampling was performed 63 days after the first vaccine or placebo injection. Donation came from an adult in Boston who was aged 18-55 years. SARS-CoV-2 spike from the Wuhan strain was encoded by the vaccine, an Ad26 vector. The V end was cut by 1 base, the J end by 9 bases, with 17 bases between. The length of the CDR3 is 15 residues. In germline, CDR1 is SGDLS, CDR2 YYNGEE. Points from the study as a whole: Vaccine recipients surpassed placebo recipients in spike-specific TCR breadth.

The J gene is TRBJ2-1, the V gene TRBV9; no clear D gene. This clonotype was obtained from a person between 18 and 60 years old who received the Ad26.COV2.S COVID-19 vaccine or a placebo. The specimen comprised peripheral blood, sampled in a trial of Ad26.COV2.S vaccine versus placebo. The CDR3 is CASSVNLVDLAEQFF. CDR3 DNA sequence: TGTGCCAGCAGCGTAAATCTGGTAGACCTGGCTGAGCAGTTCTTC. Based on the CDR3 plus reference TRBV9 and TRBJ2-1, the full variable domain is DSGVTQTPKHLITATGQRVTLRCSPRSGDLSVYWYQQSLDQGLQFLIQYYNGEERAKGNILERFSAQQFPDLHSELNLSSLELGDSALYFCASSVNLVDLAEQFFGPGTRLTVL.